This T cell receptor beta chain appears in the sequencing data of a study of OX40 agonist ivuxolimab in advanced cancers. The CDR3 totals 13 residues. Germline V gene sequence: CDR1 SGHRS, CDR2 YFSETQ. Method: immunoSEQ multiplex PCR; TCRdb's copy keeps in-frame clones and lacks some. The sample lists more than 100,000 clones, about 93% seen once, with under 1.3% in the top ten. Remarks on this clone: The antigen remains unidentified. Compared with germline, one end of the junction differs, possibly owing to a read error.

General observations from the study: Mean expanded clone counts were higher in CD8+ than CD4+ T cells.

The specimen was CD4+ or CD8+ T cells sorted from blood, collected in a trial of the OX40 agonist ivuxolimab. The clonotype comes from an adult with an advanced solid tumor such as melanoma, head and neck, liver or kidney cancer. V is TRBV5-1 and J is TRBJ2-5; D assignment may be TRBD1 or TRBD2 (5 bases each). CDR3 residues: CASSLGTLETQYF. The CDR3 DNA reads TGTGCCAGCAGCTTGGGGACCCTAGAGACCCAGTACTTC.